The present TCR beta chain was sequenced within a study of T cell responses to AZD1222 COVID-19 vaccine (dated by TCRdb to the early 2020s). Some background on the complete study: AZD1222 recipients with second doses at about 4 weeks or about 12 weeks were pooled, because spike-specific TCR depth and breadth did not differ between schedules. TCR sequencing was performed for 230 to 250 trial participants, of whom about 210 were given two doses of AZD1222 and approximately 26 were given two doses of MenACWY control vaccine. Trial participants were enrolled by age into 18-55, 56-69 and 70-plus year subgroups, with about 150, 27 and 61 TCR-sequenced participants respectively.

The CDR3, cysteine through phenylalanine, is 16 amino acids long. Of all the DNA, just the CDR3 is kept, 48 bases in frame from base 1. The germline V gene gives CDR1 as KGHDR and CDR2 as SFDVKD. V is pruned by 4 bases and J by 3 bases, leaving 7 bases of the junction without a gene match. Worth noting for this clone: What this receptor recognizes is not known. No base quality values were provided; no much bigger clone lies one nucleotide off.

The CDR3 regions of human TCRbeta chains were analyzed by immunosequencing. On the authors' methods: TCRs in the repertoires were compared against a reference library of SARS-CoV-2-specific TCRs that had been generated with the MIRA antigen-specificity platform. Breadth was defined as the fraction of unique TCRs that were SARS-CoV-2-associated. Depth was defined as the fraction of total T cells that were SARS-CoV-2-associated. Using the MIRA data, every spike-specific TCR was mapped to the spike region that the TCR reacted to and assigned to either a CD4 or a CD8 class. Log10-transformed breadth and depth values were compared by one-way ANOVA with Sidak's multiple comparisons tests. The source is immuneACCESS, and TCRdb retained only in-frame sequences with V and J called. Part of the clones is not carried over; for the studies checked, unresolved V genes explain less than half of this, and the remainder is unexplained. That table is the source of V, J and clone size, and D and trimming were worked out from the DNA. The sample profile shows approximately 130,000 clones; 75% to 90% of them were found once. The ten largest make up roughly 9.1% of the sample.

The sample's time point label, in plain terms: baseline before first vaccination. The vaccinee samples were drawn from two UK trials, COV001 and COV002, one of which was a single-blind randomized controlled phase 2/3 trial testing AZD1222 (ChAdOx1 nCoV-19) in healthy adults. Trial participant PBMC samples were collected at day 0 and day 28 after the second dose for TCRbeta chain sequencing. The paper as a whole reports these results and caveats: Conclusions about previously exposed vaccinees are limited, since just six or seven AZD1222 recipients were seropositive for SARS-CoV-2 at baseline. Vaccine-associated CD4 TCRs spanned the whole spike protein, with dominant responses in regions 160-218 and 743-854. After two AZD1222 doses, spike-specific TCR breadth and depth were significantly higher than at day 0 and than in MenACWY recipients. In the small 56-69-year group, the increase in depth fell short of significance, most likely because of low power. Epitopes outside the regions mutated in the B.1.351 and B.1.1.7 variants were reportedly recognized by nearly half of the unique spike-specific TCRs. Participants were mostly white British, with more females than males. The authors suggested clonal diversity may have been underestimated. Because no samples from the day 14 peak response were available, repertoires could be characterized only after the peak T cell response.

Material: peripheral blood, obtained on day 0 of AZD1222 vaccination. The chain employs TRBV24-1 and TRBJ1-2; 10 central bases correspond to TRBD1. The TCR originated in an adult in good health. The bases read TGTGCCACCAGTGACACCGGGACAGGGGCCCACTATGGCTACACCTTC. Translated, this is CATSDTGTGAHYGYTF.